This T cell receptor beta chain derives from a study of T cell responses to AZD1222 COVID-19 vaccine. A word on this clone: Its antigen is currently unknown.

The length of the CDR3 is 12 residues. Trimming pared 7 bases from V and 3 bases from J, leaving 6 bases between. Findings and limits, study-wide: Donors were mostly white British, more females; clonal diversity possibly underestimated. Seropositive at baseline were only a handful of AZD1222 recipients. Per reports, nearly half of all spike-specific TCRs target regions that are unmutated in variants.

Here immunoSEQ multiplex PCR was the method, and the copy in TCRdb shows in-frame clones only, minus some. The data show about 96,000 clones, approximately 87% seen once. The TCR sequence derives from an adult in good health. This material consisted of peripheral blood, taken on day 0 of AZD1222 vaccination. The chain uses TRBV12-3 or TRBV12-4 and TRBJ1-4; TRBD1 is a possible D gene (6 bases). CDR3 DNA sequence: TGTGCCAGCACAGGGGCTAATGAAAAACTGTTTTTT. It translates to CASTGANEKLFF.